The source of this T cell receptor (beta chain) is a study of T cells in Graves' hyperthyroidism and ophthalmopathy. Trimming removed 6 bases from V and 6 bases from J; junction bases left unmatched: 8. The CDR3 runs 15 residues. The germline gives CDR1 DFQATT, CDR2 SNEGSKA (reference sequence). Disease lasting under 3 months, a NOSPECS grade of at least 4, and a Clinical Activity Score of at least 3 were features of the ophthalmopathy patients. Amplified TCR beta CDR3 regions came from RNA transcripts. The study used the HTBI primer set for a first-round RT-PCR of the TCR CDR3. Via MiXCR, TCRdb re-called the multiplex PCR reads, giving one row per CDR3 protein. The sample has 640,000 or so distinct CDR3 sequences, over 12% seen once.

The sequenced material came from blood. The sequence derives from a woman in her forties with Graves' ophthalmopathy. This chain joins TRBV20-1 and TRBJ2-2, with TRBD2 matching 12 bases. In DNA form, the CDR3 reads TGCAGTGCATATCCGGGACTAGCGGGTTCCGGGGAGCTGTTTTTT. Translation gives CSAYPGLAGSGELFF.